The 5 T cell receptor beta chains reported below all come from one sample, sequenced in a study of T cells in lung cancer brain metastases. Generated by immunoSEQ multiplex PCR, the TCRdb table keeps only in-frame clones and is missing some. Counted here are 500 to 650 clones, approximately 94% occurring once; the ten biggest clones make up 3.7%. Material for sequencing was tumor tissue from a brain metastasis. The receptors come from a woman in her forties or fifties with non-small cell lung cancer that had spread to the brain.

This clone was found once. Distinct nucleotide sequences in the sample also encode this CDR3. The V gene is TRBV18, the J gene TRBJ2-3, with unresolved D. Trimming took 2 bases from V and 7 from J, leaving 7 bases between them. The CDR3 loop spans 12 amino acids. Germline V CDR1 and CDR2: KGHSH, LQKENI. In DNA, the CDR3 is TGTGCCAGCTCACCAGGTCGAAATACGCAGTATTTT. Its protein is CASSPGRNTQYF.

This clone appeared once. V gene TRBV29-1 combines with J gene TRBJ1-1; D is ambiguous. Trimming left V 8 bases short and J 0 bases short, with 13 bases between. Per the germline V gene, CDR1 is SQVTM and CDR2 is ANQGSEA. The CDR3 covers 13 residues. The CDR3 sequence is CSIVHSMNTEAFF. CDR3 coding DNA: TGCAGCATTGTCCACTCTATGAACACTGAAGCTTTCTTT.

In this sample, this clone turned up once. The chain uses TRBV6-5 and TRBJ2-3, with D possibly TRBD1 on 6 matching bases. CDR1 is MNHEY and CDR2 is SVGAGI in the germline V gene. There are 15 residues in the CDR3. The V end lost 0 bases, the J end lost 5 bases, and 12 bases lay between the germline ends. CDR3 protein: CASSYSNNREDTQYF. The CDR3 nucleotides read TGTGCCAGCAGTTACTCCAACAACAGGGAAGATACGCAGTATTTT.

This clone appeared once. V and J are TRBV5-1 and TRBJ2-1; D remains ambiguous. V lost 3 bases to trimming and J lost 3 bases, with 4 bases between them. The CDR3 totals 12 residues. Germline V lookup: CDR1 SGHRS, CDR2 YFSETQ. CDR3: CASSWSYNEQFF. The CDR3 nucleotides read TGCGCCAGCAGCTGGAGCTACAATGAGCAGTTCTTC.

This chain joins TRBV10-3 and TRBJ2-7; 9 bases map to TRBD1. The CDR3 extends over 12 amino acids. CDR1 and CDR2 (germline): ENHRY, SYGVKD. J was trimmed by 7 bases and V by 5 bases; bases with no gene match: 3. The CDR3 DNA reads as TGTGCCATCAGTCGACAGGGGGGTGAGCAGTACGTC. As protein: CAISRQGGEQYV.